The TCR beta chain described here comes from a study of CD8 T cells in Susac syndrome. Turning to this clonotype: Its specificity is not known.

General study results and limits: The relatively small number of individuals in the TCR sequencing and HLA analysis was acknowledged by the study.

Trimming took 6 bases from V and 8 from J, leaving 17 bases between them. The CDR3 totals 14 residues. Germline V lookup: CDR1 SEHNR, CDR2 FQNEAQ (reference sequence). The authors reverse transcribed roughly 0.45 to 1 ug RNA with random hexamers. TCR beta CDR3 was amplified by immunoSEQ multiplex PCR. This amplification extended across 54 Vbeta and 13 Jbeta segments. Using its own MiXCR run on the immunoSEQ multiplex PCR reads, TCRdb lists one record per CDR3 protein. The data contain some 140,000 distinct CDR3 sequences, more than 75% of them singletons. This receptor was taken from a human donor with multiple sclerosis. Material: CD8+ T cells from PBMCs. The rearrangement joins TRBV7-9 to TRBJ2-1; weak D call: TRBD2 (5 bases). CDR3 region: CASSAILASDEQFF. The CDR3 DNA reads TGTGCCAGCAGTGCAATCCTAGCATCGGATGAGCAGTTCTTC.